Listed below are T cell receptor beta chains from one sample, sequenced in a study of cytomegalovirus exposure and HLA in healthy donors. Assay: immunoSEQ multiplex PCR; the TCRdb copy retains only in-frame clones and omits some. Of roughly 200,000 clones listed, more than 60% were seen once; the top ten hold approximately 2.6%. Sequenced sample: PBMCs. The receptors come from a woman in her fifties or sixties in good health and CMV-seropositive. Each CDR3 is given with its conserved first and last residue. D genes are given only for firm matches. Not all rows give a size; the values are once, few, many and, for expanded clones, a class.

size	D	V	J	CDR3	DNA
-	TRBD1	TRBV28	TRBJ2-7	CASNWGTGQGYEQYF	TGTGCCAGCAATTGGGGAACCGGACAGGGCTACGAGCAGTACTTC
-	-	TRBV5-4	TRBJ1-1	CASSVAQGDPEAFF	TGTGCCAGCAGCGTTGCACAGGGTGACCCTGAAGCTTTCTTT
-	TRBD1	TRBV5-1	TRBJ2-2	CASSRRTGRLTGELFF	TGCGCCAGCAGTCGGAGGACAGGGAGGTTAACCGGGGAGCTGTTTTTT
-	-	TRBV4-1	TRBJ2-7	CASSRGVEGREQYF	TGCGCCAGCAGCCGGGGAGTCGAGGGTCGCGAGCAGTACTTC
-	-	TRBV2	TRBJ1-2	CASRATGWLSYTF	TGTGCCAGCAGGGCTACAGGGTGGCTAAGCTACACCTTC
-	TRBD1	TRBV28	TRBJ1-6	CASRRTGGTYNSPLHF	TGTGCCAGCAGACGGACAGGGGGGACCTATAATTCACCCCTCCACTTT
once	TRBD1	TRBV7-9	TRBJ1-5	CASSLRTGYGSNQPQHF	TGTGCCAGCAGCTTAAGGACAGGGTACGGGAGCAATCAGCCCCAGCATTTT
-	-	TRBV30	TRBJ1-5	CAWSATAGSQPQHF	TGTGCCTGGAGTGCGACAGCAGGGTCTCAGCCCCAGCATTTT
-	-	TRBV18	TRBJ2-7	CASSPVRLISYEQYF	TGTGCCAGCTCACCCGTCCGCTTAATCTCCTACGAGCAGTACTTC
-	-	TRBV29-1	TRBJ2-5	CSVQNRQEGTQYF	TGCAGCGTTCAAAATAGACAAGAAGGGACCCAGTACTTC
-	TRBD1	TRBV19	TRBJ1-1	CASLRQGITEAFF	TGTGCCAGCCTGAGACAGGGAATCACTGAAGCTTTCTTT
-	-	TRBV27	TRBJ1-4	CASSSTGTAGEKLFF	TGTGCCAGCAGTTCAACAGGGACGGCGGGTGAAAAACTGTTTTTT
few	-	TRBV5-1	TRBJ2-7	CASSPIRRDYEQYF	TGCGCCAGCAGCCCAATCCGACGGGATTACGAGCAGTACTTC
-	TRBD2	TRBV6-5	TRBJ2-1	CASTAPGLAGGEQFF	TGTGCCAGCACCGCACCGGGACTAGCGGGGGGAGAGCAGTTCTTC
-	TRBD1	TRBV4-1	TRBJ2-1	CASSQGSQGQWGYNEQFF	TGCGCCAGCAGCCAAGGCTCACAGGGGCAGTGGGGCTACAATGAGCAGTTCTTC
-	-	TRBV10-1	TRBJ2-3	CASSEWAGGTDTQYF	TGCGCCAGCAGTGAGTGGGCCGGGGGCACAGATACGCAGTATTTT
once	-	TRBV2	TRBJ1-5	CASSEQVGAQPQHF	TGTGCCAGCAGTGAACAGGTGGGCGCTCAGCCCCAGCATTTT
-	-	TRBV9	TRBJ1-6	CASSPGPSKGSPLHF	TGTGCCAGCAGCCCTGGGCCTTCCAAGGGGTCACCCCTCCACTTT
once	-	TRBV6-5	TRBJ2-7	CASSPRETLSYEQYF	TGTGCCAGCAGCCCTCGGGAGACCCTATCCTACGAGCAGTACTTC
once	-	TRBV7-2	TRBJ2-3	CASSVVGGPDTQYF	TGTGCCAGCAGCGTCGTCGGGGGGCCAGATACGCAGTATTTT
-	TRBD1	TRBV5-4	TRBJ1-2	CASSLDRDRGYTF	TGTGCCAGCAGCTTGGACAGGGACAGAGGCTACACCTTC
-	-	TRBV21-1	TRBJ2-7	CASSKGDRAYEQYF	TGTGCCAGCAGCAAAGGGGACAGGGCCTACGAGCAGTACTTC
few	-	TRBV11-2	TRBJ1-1	CASSRDRSTEAFF	TGTGCCAGCAGCCGCGACAGAAGCACTGAAGCTTTCTTT
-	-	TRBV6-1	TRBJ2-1	CASIRGGSYNEQFF	TGTGCCAGCATTAGGGGTGGCTCCTACAATGAGCAGTTCTTC
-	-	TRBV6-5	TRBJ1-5	CASSPRRVSNQPQHF	TGTGCCAGCAGTCCTAGGAGGGTGAGCAATCAGCCCCAGCATTTT
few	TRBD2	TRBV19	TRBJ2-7	CASSTSGEKLEQYF	TGTGCCAGTAGTACTAGCGGGGAAAAACTCGAGCAGTACTTC
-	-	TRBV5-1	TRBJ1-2	CASSSDLQVSLYGYTF	TGCGCCAGCAGCTCGGACCTACAGGTTTCCCTCTATGGCTACACCTTC
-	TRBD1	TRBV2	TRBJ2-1	CASHQDRGNEQFF	TGTGCCAGCCATCAGGACAGGGGAAATGAGCAGTTCTTC